This passage covers 2 T cell receptor beta chains from one sample sequenced in a study of beta chain features in type 1 diabetes. Expressed TCRB transcripts were sequenced because the entire RNA isolate underwent reverse transcription. Sequenced by immunoSEQ multiplex PCR; TCRdb stores in-frame clones only, minus some. The repertoire holds about 410,000 clones, with about 15% as singletons. Sequencing was carried out using naive CD4+ T cells from blood. Receptors originate from a man under 40 in good health.

This clone was counted a few times. V usage is TRBV6-5 and J usage is TRBJ2-5, with 8 bases identical to TRBD2. The junction had 5 bases not matched to a gene; V was cut back by 4 bases and J by 1 base. The CDR3 contains 15 residues. Germline CDR1 reads MNHEY; CDR2 reads SVGAGI. The CDR3 sequence: CASSLAGRTQETQYF. The CDR3 region has the DNA TGTGCCAGCAGTTTAGCGGGGAGAACCCAAGAGACCCAGTACTTC.

A few counts support this clone. The chain links TRBV30 to TRBJ2-3, with D possibly called TRBD1 or TRBD2 (5 bases each). V was trimmed by 0 bases and J by 4 bases, leaving 14 bases between them. CDR1 and CDR2 from the germline V gene are GTSNPN and SVGIG (reference sequence). This CDR3 region has 15 residues. The DNA of the CDR3 is TGTGCCTGGAGTGTACCTAGTGGGGGTTCAGATACGCAGTATTTT. Amino acid sequence: CAWSVPSGGSDTQYF.